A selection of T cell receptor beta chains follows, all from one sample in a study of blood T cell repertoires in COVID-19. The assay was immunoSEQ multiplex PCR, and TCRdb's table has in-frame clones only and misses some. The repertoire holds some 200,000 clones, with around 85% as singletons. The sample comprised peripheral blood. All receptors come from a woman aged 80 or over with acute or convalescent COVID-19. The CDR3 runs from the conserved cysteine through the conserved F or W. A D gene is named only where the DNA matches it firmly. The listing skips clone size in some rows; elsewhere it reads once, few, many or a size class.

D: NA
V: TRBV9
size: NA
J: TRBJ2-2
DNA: TGTGCCAGCAGCGTAGCGGGACACAACACCGGGGAGCTGTTTTTT
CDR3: CASSVAGHNTGELFF

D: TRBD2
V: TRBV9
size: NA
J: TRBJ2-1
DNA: TGTGCCAGCAGCGTAGCGGCTAGCGGGGGTTACAATGAGCAGTTCTTC
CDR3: CASSVAASGGYNEQFF

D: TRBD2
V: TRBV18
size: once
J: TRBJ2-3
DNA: TGTGCCAGCTCACCAGGGACTAGCGGGTCCCCAGATACGCAGTATTTT
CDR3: CASSPGTSGSPDTQYF

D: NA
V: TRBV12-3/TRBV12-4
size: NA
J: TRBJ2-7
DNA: TGTGCCAGCAGCCCAACAGGTTACGAGCAGTACTTC
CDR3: CASSPTGYEQYF

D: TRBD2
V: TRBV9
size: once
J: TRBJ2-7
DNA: TGTGCCAGCAGCCCCGGGACTAGCGGCGACGAGCAGTACTTC
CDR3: CASSPGTSGDEQYF

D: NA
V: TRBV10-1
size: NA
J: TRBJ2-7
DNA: TGCGCCAGCAGTGAGTCGTACAGGGCCCCATACGAGCAGTACTTC
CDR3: CASSESYRAPYEQYF

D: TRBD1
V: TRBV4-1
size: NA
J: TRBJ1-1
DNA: TGCGCCAGCAGATTGGACAGGGCCGCTGAAGCTTTCTTT
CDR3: CASRLDRAAEAFF

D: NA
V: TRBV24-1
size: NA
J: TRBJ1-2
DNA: TGTGCCACCAGTGATCCCCCTCCCCACACCTTC
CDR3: CATSDPPPHTF

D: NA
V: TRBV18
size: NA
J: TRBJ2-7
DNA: TGTGCCAGCTCATTAGTCTACGAGCAGTACTTC
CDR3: CASSLVYEQYF

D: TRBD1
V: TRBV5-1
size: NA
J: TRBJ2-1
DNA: TGCGCCAGCAGCGCTGGACAGGGGCGGTACAATGAGCAGTTCTTC
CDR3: CASSAGQGRYNEQFF

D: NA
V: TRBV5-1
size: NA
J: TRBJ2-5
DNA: TGCGCCAGCAGCCACCCGACACAAGAGACGTCCCAGTACTTC
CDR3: CASSHPTQETSQYF

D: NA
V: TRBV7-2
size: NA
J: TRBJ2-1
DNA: TGTGCCAGCAGCTTAGAGGGGGGGCCCACCTACAATGAGCAGTTCTTC
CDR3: CASSLEGGPTYNEQFF

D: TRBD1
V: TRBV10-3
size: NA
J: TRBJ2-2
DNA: TGTGCCATCAGACCGGGACAGGGAAAGGCCGGGGAGCTGTTTTTT
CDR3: CAIRPGQGKAGELFF

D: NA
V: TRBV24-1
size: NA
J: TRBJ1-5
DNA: TGTGCCACCAGTGATTCCTACAGTCAGCCCCAGCATTTT
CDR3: CATSDSYSQPQHF

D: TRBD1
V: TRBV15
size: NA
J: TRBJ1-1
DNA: TGTGCCACCAGCAGAGACCTACAGGGGGCGTCTAGAGCTTTCTTT
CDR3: CATSRDLQGASRAFF

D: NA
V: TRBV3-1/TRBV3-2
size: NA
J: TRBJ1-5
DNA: TGTGCCAGCAGCCAAGCCGGGGGGAACAATCAGCCCCAGCATTTT
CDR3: CASSQAGGNNQPQHF

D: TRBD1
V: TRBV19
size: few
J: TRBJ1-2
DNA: TGTGCCAGTACCATGGGAAGGGGGCGAGCTAACTATGGCTACACCTTC
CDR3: CASTMGRGRANYGYTF

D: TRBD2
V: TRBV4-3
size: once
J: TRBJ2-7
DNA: TGCGCCAGCAGCCAAGTTGGGGCGGGGGGATACTACGAGCAGTACTTC
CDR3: CASSQVGAGGYYEQYF

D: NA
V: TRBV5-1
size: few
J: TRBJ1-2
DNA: TGCGCCAGCAGCTTGGAAGGGGACTATGGCTACACCTTC
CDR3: CASSLEGDYGYTF

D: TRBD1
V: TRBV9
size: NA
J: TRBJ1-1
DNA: TGTGCCAGCAGCGTAGGGGGACAGCTGAACACTGAAGCTTTCTTT
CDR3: CASSVGGQLNTEAFF

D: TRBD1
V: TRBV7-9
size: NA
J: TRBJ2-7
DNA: TGTGCCAGCAGCTTAGGAGGGGGCAGCCCAAGCCACTACGAGCAGTACTTC
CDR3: CASSLGGGSPSHYEQYF

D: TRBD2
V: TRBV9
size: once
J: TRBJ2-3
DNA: TGTGCCAGCAGCGTAGGAGGGACTAGCCCCCGGGGAGATACGCAGTATTTT
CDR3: CASSVGGTSPRGDTQYF

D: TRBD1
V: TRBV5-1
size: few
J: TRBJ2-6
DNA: TGCGCCAGCAGCCCGGCTGGACAGGGGAGAACTGGGGCCAACGTCCTGACTTTC
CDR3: CASSPAGQGRTGANVLTF

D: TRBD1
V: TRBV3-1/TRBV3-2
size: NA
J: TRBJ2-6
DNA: TGTGCCAGCAGCCAATCCGTACGGGACAGGGGTACTGGGGCCAACGTCCTGACTTTC
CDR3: CASSQSVRDRGTGANVLTF

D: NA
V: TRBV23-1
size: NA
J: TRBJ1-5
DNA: TGCGCCAGCAGTCAATCGCGGGGTAAGAGTAGCAATCAGCCCCAGCATTTT
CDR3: CASSQSRGKSSNQPQHF

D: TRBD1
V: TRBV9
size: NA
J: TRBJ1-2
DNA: TGTGCCAGCAGCGTAGCAGACAGGGGAATGGGGTATGGCTACACCTTC
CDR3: CASSVADRGMGYGYTF

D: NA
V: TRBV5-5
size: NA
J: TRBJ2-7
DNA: TGTGCCAGCAGCACCACGGGAAAGGAGGGAAGCGAGCAGTACTTC
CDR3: CASSTTGKEGSEQYF

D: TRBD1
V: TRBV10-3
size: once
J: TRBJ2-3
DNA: TGTGCCATCGGGACAGGGGGCAGCCCCACAGATACGCAGTATTTT
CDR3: CAIGTGGSPTDTQYF

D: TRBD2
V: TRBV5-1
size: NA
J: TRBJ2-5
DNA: TGCGCCAGCAGCTTGGGACTAGCGGGACAAGAGACCCAGTACTTC
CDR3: CASSLGLAGQETQYF

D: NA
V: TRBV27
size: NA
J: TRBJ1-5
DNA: TGTGCCAGCAGCGTTAATAGCAATCAGCCCCAGCATTTT
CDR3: CASSVNSNQPQHF

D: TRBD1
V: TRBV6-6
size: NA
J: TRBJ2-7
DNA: TGTGCCAGCAGTTACTCCCCCGGGACAGTCACCTACGAGCAGTACTTC
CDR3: CASSYSPGTVTYEQYF

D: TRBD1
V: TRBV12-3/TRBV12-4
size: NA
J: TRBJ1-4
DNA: TGTGCCAGTATGACAGGACAGGGCCCTAAACTGTTTTTT
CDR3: CASMTGQGPKLFF

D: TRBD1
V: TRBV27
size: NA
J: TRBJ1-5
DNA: TGTGCCAGCAGTTTAGAGGGACAGCCTTTCCAGCCCCAGCATTTT
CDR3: CASSLEGQPFQPQHF

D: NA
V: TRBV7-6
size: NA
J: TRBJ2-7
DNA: TGTGCCAGCAGCGCTATGCGGGGGACAGGATCGAACCAATACGAGCAGTACTTC
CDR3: CASSAMRGTGSNQYEQYF

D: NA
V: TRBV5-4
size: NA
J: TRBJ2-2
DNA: TGTGCCAGCAGCTATCAAGCAGGGTTAACCGGGGAGCTGTTTTTT
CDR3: CASSYQAGLTGELFF

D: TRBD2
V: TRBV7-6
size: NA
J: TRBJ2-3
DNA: TGTGCCAGCAGCTTGGCCCCGGCTAGCGGGGGTATAGGTGGCACAGATACGCAGTATTTT
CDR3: CASSLAPASGGIGGTDTQYF

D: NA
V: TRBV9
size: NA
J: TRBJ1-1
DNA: TGTGCCAGCAGCGTAGGGACAGAAGGTGAAGCTTTCTTT
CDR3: CASSVGTEGEAFF

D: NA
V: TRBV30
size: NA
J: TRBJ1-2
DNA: TGTGCCTGGAGTGAGGGTAGGAGGGGCTACACCTTC
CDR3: CAWSEGRRGYTF

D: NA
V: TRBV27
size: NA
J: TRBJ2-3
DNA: TGTGCCAGCAGTTTACCCCCCCGGGCGGGTTTCAGTACGCAGTATTTT
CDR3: CASSLPPRAGFSTQYF

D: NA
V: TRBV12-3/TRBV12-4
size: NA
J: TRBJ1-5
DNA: TGTGCCAGCAGGGGCGGGGATCAGCCCCAGCATTTT
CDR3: CASRGGDQPQHF